One sample yielded the 27 T cell receptor beta chains listed below, sequenced in a study of cytomegalovirus exposure and HLA in healthy donors. This PCR relied on a set of 60 Vbeta primers and 13 Jbeta primers. The data were produced by immunoSEQ multiplex PCR, yet TCRdb's version contains in-frame clones alone and is incomplete. Here the sample spans some 250,000 clones, about 80% being singletons. The material sequenced was PBMCs. The origin of the receptors is a woman between 55 and 75 years old in good health and CMV-seropositive.

V usage is TRBV10-1 and J usage is TRBJ2-5; the D is unclear. The CDR3 has 14 residues. CDR1 and CDR2 from the germline V gene are WNHNN and SYGVQD (reference sequence). The V and J ends lost 4 bases and 5 bases respectively, with 14 bases between them. CDR3 in amino acids: CASSAHPGVETQYF. In nucleotides, the CDR3 is TGCGCCAGCAGTGCCCACCCCGGAGTGGAGACCCAGTACTTC.

The rearrangement joins TRBV19 to TRBJ2-7, with 9 bases lining up with TRBD1. The CDR3 length is 15 residues. The J segment lost 5 bases and the V segment lost 3 bases, leaving 8 bases of the junction unmatched. Germline CDR1 reads LNHDA; CDR2 reads SQIVND (reference sequence). The CDR3 protein is CASSMSGTGINEQYF. DNA of the CDR3: TGTGCCAGTAGTATGTCCGGGACAGGGATCAACGAGCAGTACTTC.

The gene calls are TRBV29-1 and TRBJ1-4, with no clear D. This CDR3 is built from 13 residues. CDR1 is SQVTM, CDR2 ANQGSEA, per germline. The V end was cut by 6 bases, the J end by 8 bases, with 16 bases between. The CDR3 DNA reads as TGCAGCGTAGTCGACGGGTTCCGGGAAAAACTGTTTTTT. Translation: CSVVDGFREKLFF.

The chain carries TRBV7-8 and TRBJ1-5; maybe TRBD1 (5 bases). Trimming cost V 6 bases and J 1 base, with 13 bases left between them. Per the germline V gene, CDR1 is SGHVS and CDR2 is FQNEAQ. CDR3 length: 15 amino acids. The CDR3: CASSQGALSNQPQHF. CDR3 nucleotides: TGTGCCAGCAGTCAAGGGGCTTTGAGCAATCAGCCCCAGCATTTT.

This chain links TRBV5-3 with TRBJ1-2; D not certain. TRBV5-3 is an ORF, and what it does is uncertain. Between the trimmed V and J ends, which lost 4 bases and 5 bases, there was a span of 12 bases. The CDR3 has 13 residues. CDR3 coding DNA: TGTGCCAGAAGCCTGAGACTGACTTATGGCTACACCTTC. It codes for CARSLRLTYGYTF.

This clone came up once. This rearrangement joins TRBV25-1 to TRBJ1-2; D remains unclear. From germline, CDR1 is MGHDK and CDR2 SYGVNS. This CDR3 has 13 amino acids. Trimming cost V 5 bases and J 7 bases, with 14 bases left between them. The CDR3 loop is CASSYPLGGGYTF. The CDR3 nucleotides read TGTGCCAGCAGTTATCCCCTTGGAGGTGGCTACACCTTC.

The CDR3 DNA is TGCGCCAGCAGCTCTTACGGCAGGGAATGGAACACTGAAGCTTTCTTT. Its protein is CASSSYGREWNTEAFF. The genes are TRBV5-1 and TRBJ1-1; perhaps TRBD1 as D (5 bases). Trimming took off 3 bases at V and 1 base at J, with 16 bases between the two ends. The CDR3 totals 16 residues. Germline V gives CDR1 SGHRS, CDR2 YFSETQ. Drawing the rest from reference TRBV5-1 and TRBJ1-1, the complete variable domain is KAGVTQTPRYLIKTRGQQVTLSCSPISGHRSVSWYQQTPGQGLQFLFEYFSETQRNKGNFPGRFSGRQFSNSRSEMNVSTLELGDSALYLCASSSYGREWNTEAFFGQGTRLTVV.

J is TRBJ1-4 and V is TRBV7-2, with D possibly TRBD1 on 5 matching bases. Germline CDR1 and CDR2: SGHTA and FQGNSA. This CDR3 is built from 18 residues. The V end was cut by 5 bases, the J end by 2 bases, with 21 bases between. The CDR3 spells CASSPRWGGGSTNEKLFF. The CDR3 bases are TGTGCCAGCAGCCCTAGATGGGGCGGGGGTTCGACTAATGAAAAACTGTTTTTT.

The rearrangement uses TRBV10-3 and TRBJ2-2; TRBD1 agrees at 11 bases. V lost 8 bases to trimming and J lost 2 bases; unmatched junction nucleotides: 4. The CDR3 is made up of 15 amino acids. Per the germline V gene, CDR1 is ENHRY and CDR2 is SYGVKD. This CDR3 reads CAIGTGGSNTGELFF. The CDR3 DNA reads as TGTGCCATCGGGACAGGGGGTAGTAACACCGGGGAGCTGTTTTTT.

The sample holds many counts of this clone. The chain links TRBV2 to TRBJ2-7, with D unresolved. The germline gives CDR1 SNHLY, CDR2 FYNNEI. Trimming removed 0 bases from V and 2 bases from J, with 8 bases in between. The CDR3 totals 14 residues. The CDR3 coding sequence is TGTGCCAGCAGTGAAGCGCTAATAGCCTACGAGCAGTACTTC. As protein: CASSEALIAYEQYF.

This chain connects TRBV5-1 to TRBJ1-1; a possible D gene is TRBD1 (5 bases). This CDR3 is built from 15 residues. V was clipped by 3 bases and J by 2 bases, with 14 bases between them. Germline values: CDR1 SGHRS, CDR2 YFSETQ. Written as DNA, the CDR3 is TGCGCCAGCAGCTCGGGACTACAGAGAAACACTGAAGCTTTCTTT. It translates to CASSSGLQRNTEAFF.

The rearrangement uses TRBV19 and TRBJ1-1; D gene uncertain. The CDR3 covers 15 residues. Germline loops: CDR1 LNHDA, CDR2 SQIVND (reference sequence). Trimming removed 7 bases at V and 0 bases at J, with 15 bases between. The CDR3 is CASKFKAPMNTEAFF. CDR3 bases: TGTGCCAGTAAGTTCAAAGCACCGATGAACACTGAAGCTTTCTTT.

Concerning this clone: The CDR3 end shows no conserved phenylalanine or tryptophan, and so a read error is likely. This chain links TRBV2 with TRBJ2-7, with D maybe TRBD2 (6 bases). V was shortened by 7 bases and J by 5 bases, with 24 bases between the two germline ends. In germline, CDR1 is SNHLY, CDR2 FYNNEI. This CDR3 region has 16 residues. The CDR3 is CASIPRAGGRFDEQYL. In DNA form, the CDR3 reads TGTGCCAGCATTCCCCGGGCAGGAGGGAGGTTTGACGAGCAGTACCTC.

V is TRBV5-1 and J is TRBJ2-7; 9 bases map to TRBD1. V gave up 4 bases and J gave up 6 bases; unmatched junction bases: 5. The V gene's germline CDR1 is SGHRS and CDR2 YFSETQ. CDR3 size: 13 residues. CDR3 DNA sequence: TGCGCCAGCAGCCACGGACAGGGGCGCGAGCAGTACTTC. This sequence encodes CASSHGQGREQYF. Based on the CDR3 plus reference TRBV5-1 and TRBJ2-7, the full variable domain is KAGVTQTPRYLIKTRGQQVTLSCSPISGHRSVSWYQQTPGQGLQFLFEYFSETQRNKGNFPGRFSGRQFSNSRSEMNVSTLELGDSALYLCASSHGQGREQYFGPGTRLTVT.

The chain employs TRBV9 and TRBJ1-5, with TRBD1 as a possible D gene (5 bases). The ends were cut back, 5 bases at V and 5 bases at J, with 14 bases in the middle. CDR1 is SGDLS, CDR2 YYNGEE, per germline. The CDR3 length is 14 residues. CDR3 sequence reads: CASSGREADQPQHF. The CDR3, as DNA: TGTGCCAGCAGTGGCAGGGAGGCGGATCAGCCCCAGCATTTT.

The V and J genes are TRBV5-1 and TRBJ2-3, with D maybe TRBD1 (6 bases). Germline CDR1 reads SGHRS; CDR2 reads YFSETQ. Trimming took off 4 bases at V and 13 bases at J, with 16 bases between the two ends. The CDR3 extends over 12 amino acids. CDR3 nucleotide sequence: TGCGCCAGCAGCATCGATCCGGGACATAAGTATTTT. Amino acids: CASSIDPGHKYF. Supplemented by reference TRBV5-1 and TRBJ2-3, the full variable domain reads KAGVTQTPRYLIKTRGQQVTLSCSPISGHRSVSWYQQTPGQGLQFLFEYFSETQRNKGNFPGRFSGRQFSNSRSEMNVSTLELGDSALYLCASSIDPGHKYFGPGTRLTVL.

This clone was seen only a few times. The gene calls are TRBV7-9 and TRBJ1-2, with 7 bases identical to TRBD1. Germline V CDR1 and CDR2: SEHNR, FQNEAQ (reference sequence). CDR3 length equals 13 residues. V lost 5 bases, J lost 7 bases, and 7 bases stayed unmatched. CDR3 coding DNA: TGTGCCAGCAGCAGGGACAGCTCCTTTGGCTACACCTTC. Translating it yields CASSRDSSFGYTF.

The J gene is TRBJ2-1, the V gene TRBV19, with D perhaps matching TRBD2 (6 bases). Germline-derived CDR1 and CDR2 are LNHDA and SQIVND (reference sequence). The CDR3 is made up of 18 amino acids. The V end was cut by 5 bases, the J end by 4 bases, with 24 bases between. CDR3 in amino acids: CASSLPLAPRAVYNEQFF. The DNA of the CDR3 is TGTGCCAGTAGTCTCCCTCTAGCGCCGCGGGCGGTTTACAATGAGCAGTTCTTC.

V gene TRBV30 combines with J gene TRBJ2-1, with 11 bases matching TRBD2. Germline trimming cut 4 bases from V and 6 bases from J; bases unmatched to any gene: 5. Germline values: CDR1 GTSNPN, CDR2 SVGIG (reference sequence). The length of the CDR3 is 14 residues. In nucleotides, the CDR3 is TGTGCCTGGAACCCCGGACTAGCGGGCAATGAGCAGTTCTTC. It specifies CAWNPGLAGNEQFF.

This clone appeared a few times. The rearrangement uses TRBV7-3 and TRBJ1-6, with 10 bases identical to TRBD1. Germline CDR1 is SGHTA and CDR2 is FQGTGA. The CDR3 totals 14 residues. J lost 10 bases, V lost 5 bases, and 5 bases had no gene match. For the CDR3, the DNA is TGTGCCAGCAGCCTGGGGACAGGGGTCTCACCCCTCCACTTT. It yields the protein CASSLGTGVSPLHF.

The chain combines TRBV7-2 with TRBJ1-6, with a weak D call TRBD1 (6 bases). Per germline, CDR1 SGHTA and CDR2 FQGNSA. Trimming stripped 5 bases from V and 7 bases from J, with 15 bases between. The CDR3 contains 15 residues. The CDR3, as DNA: TGTGCCAGCAGCATGGACAGTTCGCGGAATTCACCCCTCCACTTT. This translates into CASSMDSSRNSPLHF.

The rearrangement joins TRBV5-1 to TRBJ1-1; D is perhaps TRBD1 (5 bases). The ends were cut back, 0 bases at V and 4 bases at J, with 19 bases in the middle. The CDR3 is made up of 17 amino acids. CDR1 and CDR2 (germline): SGHRS, YFSETQ. CDR3 amino acids: CASSLGGGRAFGTEAFF. CDR3 sequence (DNA): TGCGCCAGCAGCTTGGGGGGTGGCAGGGCCTTCGGCACTGAAGCTTTCTTT. Filled out from reference TRBV5-1 and TRBJ1-1, the complete variable domain reads KAGVTQTPRYLIKTRGQQVTLSCSPISGHRSVSWYQQTPGQGLQFLFEYFSETQRNKGNFPGRFSGRQFSNSRSEMNVSTLELGDSALYLCASSLGGGRAFGTEAFFGQGTRLTVV.

This clone was counted only a few times. The CDR3 loop reads CASSPPGQPSWEQYF. The CDR3 coding sequence is TGTGCCAGTAGCCCCCCCGGACAGCCGTCCTGGGAGCAGTACTTC. V usage is TRBV19 and J usage is TRBJ2-7, with D possibly matching TRBD1 (6 bases). CDR1 and CDR2 (germline): LNHDA, SQIVND (reference sequence). CDR3 length: 15 amino acids. The V and J ends lost 6 bases and 7 bases respectively, with 22 bases between them.

The chain recombines TRBV19 with TRBJ1-5; the D gene is possibly TRBD1 (5 bases). The CDR3 has 14 amino acids. Per germline, CDR1 LNHDA and CDR2 SQIVND (reference sequence). V shed 3 bases and J shed 3 bases, with 9 bases lying between them. CDR3 nucleotide sequence: TGTGCCAGTAGTATGGCAGGGCCCAATCAGCCCCAGCATTTT. It codes for CASSMAGPNQPQHF. The full variable domain, rest sourced from reference TRBV19 and TRBJ1-5, is DGGITQSPKYLFRKEGQNVTLSCEQNLNHDAMYWYRQDPGQGLRLIYYSQIVNDFQKGDIAEGYSVSREKKESFPLTVTSAQKNPTAFYLCASSMAGPNQPQHFGDGTRLSIL.

This sequence joins TRBV15 and TRBJ2-3; 7 nucleotides agree with TRBD1. The CDR3 totals 14 residues. Germline lookup yields CDR1 LNHNV and CDR2 YYDKDF (reference sequence). The V and J ends lost 4 bases and 2 bases, in that order; junction bases with no gene match: 3. The CDR3 DNA follows: TGTGCCACCAGCACTGGACAGGTCACAGATACGCAGTATTTT. Translated: CATSTGQVTDTQYF.

V and J are TRBV12-1 and TRBJ2-4; TRBD1 reflects the table's D call only, with no check against the DNA. TRBV12-1 is recorded as a pseudogene. This CDR3 is 15 amino acids long. The CDR3 coding sequence is TGTGCCAGCAGCCGACTCAGGACATTATTAGACATTCAGTACTTC. This translates into CASSRLRTLLDIQYF.

The gene calls are TRBV18 and TRBJ1-2; unclear D gene. The V and J ends lost 0 bases and 8 bases respectively, with 16 bases between them. This CDR3 is 15 amino acids long. Germline assignment: CDR1 KGHSH and CDR2 LQKENI. The CDR3 region has the DNA TGTGCCAGCTCACCACCAGCCGTAAGCCCAGGAGGCTACACCTTC. Amino acids: CASSPPAVSPGGYTF.